This is a list of T cell receptor beta chains from one sample in a study of T cell repertoires in cytomegalovirus infection. TCRdb analysed the reads with MiXCR anew, one entry per CDR3 protein. Of some 590,000 distinct CDR3 sequences in the sample, almost 40% were seen once. No antigen has been identified for these receptors. The source was cultured PBMCs, collected from culture after CMV antigen stimulation. These receptors came from a human donor in good health (CMV status not recorded). Some clones in this sample may be carry-over from other donors' samples. The CDR3 runs from the conserved cysteine through the conserved F or W. A D gene is named only where the DNA matches it firmly. Only some rows state a clone size, as once, few, many or a class for expanded clones.

V gene	clone size	J gene	D gene	CDR3 DNA	CDR3 protein
TRBV7-2	few	TRBJ1-5	NA	TGTGCCAGCAGCAGAATCCGAGGTCAGCCCCAGCATTTT	CASSRIRGQPQHF
TRBV7-6	NA	TRBJ2-3	TRBD2	TGTGCCAGCAGCTCCCCTAGCGGGGTAGATACGCAGTATTTT	CASSSPSGVDTQYF
TRBV27	NA	TRBJ1-2	TRBD1	TGTGCCAGCAGTCCTTCCGGGACAGCGGGGACGACAACCTTC	CASSPSGTAGTTTF
TRBV7-2	few	TRBJ1-6	NA	TGTGCCAGCAGCCAAACAGGGTCGATGAATTCACCCCTCCACTTT	CASSQTGSMNSPLHF
TRBV12-3/TRBV12-4	NA	TRBJ2-3	TRBD2	TGTGCCAGCAGTTTTTTCGGTAGCGGGAGGACTGCGCAGTATTTT	CASSFFGSGRTAQYF
TRBV5-6	few	TRBJ2-1	NA	TGTGCCAGCAGCTTGGCCCCAGTAACCATCAATGAGCAGTTCTTC	CASSLAPVTINEQFF
TRBV27	NA	TRBJ2-1	NA	TGTGCCAGCAGTTGGGGAAGGGTTGGGGATGAGCAGTTCTTC	CASSWGRVGDEQFF
TRBV12-3/TRBV12-4	NA	TRBJ1-4	NA	TGTGCCAGCAGTTTTGCTCCGGGACGCGAAAAACTGTTTTTT	CASSFAPGREKLFF
TRBV28	few	TRBJ2-3	NA	TGTGCCAGCAATCGACAGGCCCTTACAGATACGCAGTATTTT	CASNRQALTDTQYF
TRBV12-3/TRBV12-4	NA	TRBJ2-5	NA	TGTGCCAGCACCAAGATTTGGGTACAAGGCGGCCGGAGCGCGACCCAGTACTTC	CASTKIWVQGGRSATQYF
TRBV7-2	few	TRBJ2-1	NA	TGTGCCAGCAGCTTTTATTGGCGGGCTGATGAGCAGTTCTTC	CASSFYWRADEQFF
TRBV27	many	TRBJ1-1	NA	TGTGCCAGCACCCCTATACCCCCAAGCACTGAAGCTTTCTTT	CASTPIPPSTEAFF
TRBV6-5	few	TRBJ2-7	TRBD2	TGTGCCAGCAGTTCCGGGCTAGCGGTGTACGAGCAGTACTTC	CASSSGLAVYEQYF